This section outlines one TCR beta chain sequence together with its context. Its target is not known. This sample was taken from a study of cytotoxic CD8 clonotypes in ibrutinib-treated CLL. At the level of the study: Responses: roughly 25 partial, 2 complete; after median about 68 months, about 15 stayed remitted, approximately twelve progressed. Timing of response sample collection was a median roughly twelve months after treatment start, with a range of 6 to 36.

Findings and limits, study-wide: Patients had baseline clonality above age-matched healthy donors, and this clonality moved with circulating CD8+ T-cell counts.

The targeted sequencing depth was 1 in 200,000 to 1 in 1 million T cells. Some clones are missing from TCRdb's copy, which holds only in-frame ones; the method was immunoSEQ multiplex PCR. The data hold some 130,000 clones, with 80% to 90% observed a single time. The source is a human donor with chronic lymphocytic leukemia. Specimen: PBMCs, collected after 24 months of ibrutinib treatment.

The CDR3 spells CASSLSGLATDTQYF. The CDR3 nucleotides are TGTGCCAGCAGTTTATCAGGGCTCGCAACAGATACGCAGTATTTT. V usage is TRBV28 and J usage is TRBJ2-3, with D possibly TRBD1 on 5 matching bases. The V end lost 1 base, the J end lost 3 bases, and 11 bases lay between the germline ends. This CDR3 spans 15 amino acids. CDR1 is MDHEN, CDR2 SYDVKM, per germline.